Listed here are 27 T cell receptor beta chains from one sample, sequenced in a study of read filtering for tumor transcriptome and immune sequencing. This library used around 0.4 ug RNA and molecular barcoded adaptors spanning alpha/delta and beta/gamma chains. MiXCR, run by TCRdb on the reads, gives a single entry per CDR3 protein. The table lists roughly 93,000 distinct CDR3 sequences, 20% to 25% of them singletons. Source material: a population of CD138-negative cells sorted from bone marrow. The receptors were gathered from a donor over 35 with multiple myeloma.

This clonotype was observed at least ten times. The rearrangement uses TRBV20-1 and TRBJ2-5, with TRBD2 matching 13 bases. The trim removed 5 bases at V and 3 bases at J, leaving 6 bases unmatched. The germline gives CDR1 DFQATT, CDR2 SNEGSKA (reference sequence). This CDR3 region has 15 residues. CDR3 region: CSALPGTSGKETQYF. For the CDR3, the DNA is TGCAGTGCTCTCCCCGGGACTAGCGGGAAAGAGACCCAGTACTTC.

This clonotype was found a few times. The chain joins TRBV21-1 to TRBJ1-4; TRBD1, the table's D call, lacks a check against the DNA. TRBV21-1 is recorded as a pseudogene. This CDR3 has 15 residues. In DNA, the CDR3 is TGTGCCAGCAGCAGGCGCCTCGGGGTTAATGAAAAACTGTTTTTT. Amino acids: CASSRRLGVNEKLFF.

This clonotype showed up many times. Germline and junction disagree at one end, which may indicate a read error. The chain recombines TRBV7-7 with TRBJ2-1, with 10 nucleotides matching TRBD1. From germline, CDR1 is SSHAT and CDR2 FNYEAQ (reference sequence). The CDR3 contains 15 residues. The CDR3 DNA reads as TGTGCTAGCAGCTCCGCCGGGACAGGGGCGGGTGAGCAGTTCTTC. Translating gives CASSSAGTGAGEQFF.

This clonotype was counted at least ten times. This rearrangement joins TRBV5-1 to TRBJ1-1; D is undetermined. This CDR3 has 15 residues. Germline V gives CDR1 SGHRS, CDR2 YFSETQ. The V end lost 0 bases, the J end lost 1 base, and 10 bases lay between the germline ends. The CDR3 loop reads CASSLAPAANTEAFF. Here the CDR3 DNA reads TGCGCCAGCAGCTTGGCCCCAGCGGCGAACACTGAAGCTTTCTTT.

This clonotype was seen only a few times. CDR3: CASKNLGTGNTGELFF. The CDR3 DNA follows: TGTGCCAGCAAGAACCTCGGGACAGGGAACACCGGGGAGCTGTTTTTT. The chain employs TRBV12-3 or TRBV12-4 and TRBJ2-2; 8 bases map to TRBD1. With V trimmed by 7 bases and J by 1 base, 8 bases remained unmatched. This CDR3 region has 16 residues.

J is TRBJ1-1 and V is TRBV28; D is unresolved. Trimming removed 6 bases from V and 1 base from J, with 15 bases in between. CDR1 and CDR2 (germline): MDHEN, SYDVKM. The CDR3 extends over 15 amino acids. The DNA of the CDR3 is TGTGCCAGCAGAAACAAAAAGGGCCAGAACACTGAAGCTTTCTTT. Residues: CASRNKKGQNTEAFF.

In this sample, this clonotype turned up many times. This chain uses TRBV12-3 or TRBV12-4 with TRBJ2-7; 8 nucleotides align to TRBD2. Trimming cost V 6 bases and J 3 bases; bases outside gene matches: 7. The CDR3 sequence is 14 residues long. The CDR3 protein is CASRPSGGGYEQYF. The CDR3 DNA is TGTGCCAGCAGGCCCTCGGGGGGGGGCTACGAGCAGTACTTC.

This clonotype was detected many times. This chain joins TRBV29-1 and TRBJ1-1; the D gene is possibly TRBD1 (5 bases). This CDR3 is 15 amino acids long. With 0 bases removed from V and 5 bases from J, the gap between germline ends came to 16 bases. The germline V gene encodes CDR1 SQVTM and CDR2 ANQGSEA. The CDR3 spells CSVEDSGDPRTEAFF. The CDR3 bases are TGCAGCGTTGAAGATTCGGGGGACCCCCGGACTGAAGCTTTCTTT.

This clonotype was counted ten times or more. This chain joins TRBV4-1 and TRBJ2-5; D gene unclear. The CDR3 spans 14 residues. Germline CDR1 is MGHRA and CDR2 is YSYEKL. V lost 4 bases, J lost 4 bases, and 13 bases lay in between. CDR3: CASSPRSGVETQYF. In DNA, the CDR3 is TGCGCCAGCAGCCCACGATCGGGTGTAGAGACCCAGTACTTC.

This clonotype has more than one count but fewer than ten. The rearrangement links TRBV9 to TRBJ2-7; possibly TRBD1 for D (5 bases). V dropped 4 bases and J dropped 6 bases, with 14 bases sitting between them. Germline V gives CDR1 SGDLS, CDR2 YYNGEE. The CDR3 is 13 residues long. DNA for the CDR3: TGTGCCAGCAGCCCCCCGGGTAGGGGCGAGCAGTACTTC. Translation: CASSPPGRGEQYF.

This clonotype has a count of ten or more. This sequence joins TRBV20-1 and TRBJ2-3; D unclear. Germline V gene sequence: CDR1 DFQATT, CDR2 SNEGSKA (reference sequence). The V end lost 0 bases, the J end lost 6 bases, and 13 bases lay between the germline ends. The CDR3 is 14 amino acids. The CDR3 coding sequence is TGCAGTGCTAGAGACCCCTCGGGCGCTGATACGCAGTATTTT. It encodes CSARDPSGADTQYF.

This chain connects TRBV20-1 to TRBJ1-3, with D possibly matching TRBD1 (5 bases). CDR1 and CDR2 (germline): DFQATT, SNEGSKA (reference sequence). The ends were cut back, 3 bases at V and 0 bases at J, with 9 bases in the middle. This CDR3 region has 14 residues. The CDR3: CSARDTSSGNTIYF. The CDR3 DNA follows: TGCAGTGCTAGGGACACGAGCTCTGGAAACACCATATATTTT.

CDR3 nucleotides: TGTGCCAGCAGTAGCGGGGGGGCCCGAACCGGGGGGCCGTTTTTT. This codes for CASSSGGARTGGPFF. The rearrangement uses TRBV2 and TRBJ2-2; 10 nucleotides align to TRBD2. Germline-derived CDR1 and CDR2 are SNHLY and FYNNEI. The length of the CDR3 is 15 residues. J lost 16 bases, V lost 5 bases, and 16 bases had no gene match.

This clonotype was seen ten or more times. This chain uses TRBV2 with TRBJ1-2; D remains unclear. V was trimmed by 10 bases and J by 0 bases, leaving 9 bases between them. Germline-derived CDR1 and CDR2 are SNHLY and FYNNEI. The CDR3 covers 12 residues. The CDR3 here is CATKAANYGYTF. The DNA of the CDR3 is TGTGCCACTAAGGCAGCTAACTATGGCTACACCTTC.

This clonotype appeared many times. The J gene is TRBJ2-3, the V gene TRBV9; TRBD1 might be the D (6 bases). From germline, CDR1 is SGDLS and CDR2 YYNGEE. Trimming took 2 bases from V and 2 from J, leaving 12 bases between them. CDR3 length: 15 amino acids. CDR3: CASSVSGHPTDTQYF. The CDR3, as DNA: TGTGCCAGCAGCGTGTCGGGACATCCCACAGATACGCAGTATTTT.

For this clonotype: One end of the junction fails to match germline, which may point to a read error. This chain connects TRBV5-1 to TRBJ2-1, with 7 bases identical to TRBD2. The CDR3 sequence is 16 residues long. Germline V gives CDR1 SGHRS, CDR2 YFSETQ. CDR3 protein: CASSLMISGLYNEQSF. Written as DNA, the CDR3 is TGCGCCAGCAGCTTGATGATTAGCGGGCTCTACAATGAGCAGTCCTTC.

This clonotype was observed at least ten times. The chain combines TRBV9 with TRBJ2-2; possible D gene TRBD2, 5 bases. The CDR3 spans 17 residues. Trimming left V 4 bases short and J 0 bases short, with 16 bases between. CDR1 and CDR2 from the germline V gene are SGDLS and YYNGEE. This CDR3 reads CASSPGELYPNTGELFF. CDR3 DNA sequence: TGTGCCAGCAGCCCCGGGGAGCTGTATCCGAACACCGGGGAGCTGTTTTTT.

This clonotype appeared many times. The chain couples TRBV28 to TRBJ2-7, with 7 nucleotides matching TRBD2. Losses at the gene ends were 7 bases for V and 4 bases for J; bases not matched to a gene: 16. This CDR3 is built from 16 residues. Germline values: CDR1 MDHEN, CDR2 SYDVKM. This chain's CDR3 is CASIPFNGGGFYEQYF. CDR3 in DNA: TGTGCCAGCATTCCCTTCAATGGCGGGGGTTTTTACGAGCAGTACTTC.

Comments on this clonotype: This may be a read error, as it is one base from a much larger clone. This chain joins TRBV28 and TRBJ1-5; no reliable D call. Germline V gene lookup returns CDR1 MDHEN and CDR2 SYDVKM. This CDR3 has 15 amino acids. CDR3 amino acids: CASSLTPGSAQPRHF. CDR3 nucleotide sequence: TGTGCCAGCAGTTTGACTCCGGGTTCAGCTCAGCCCCGGCATTTT.

This clonotype was seen repeatedly, ten times or more. The chain carries TRBV4-1 and TRBJ2-7, with D perhaps TRBD1 (6 bases). Per germline, CDR1 MGHRA and CDR2 YSYEKL. CDR3 length equals 15 residues. The V end lost 1 base, the J end lost 2 bases, and 12 bases lay between the germline ends. CDR3 nucleotide sequence: TGCGCCAGCAGCCAAGTTACAGGGTCGGCCTACGAGCAGTACTTC. This gives the protein CASSQVTGSAYEQYF.

On this clonotype: The junction shows a germline mismatch at one end, possibly a read error. Here the CDR3 DNA reads TGTGCCATACAGGGGTCTGGTGGGGCCAACGTCCGGACTTTC. Translated: CAIQGSGGANVRTF. The gene calls are TRBV6-5 and TRBJ2-6; the match to TRBD1 covers 7 bases. This CDR3 has 14 amino acids. CDR1 MNHEY and CDR2 SVGAGI come from the germline V gene.

Ten or more counts support this clonotype. The chain couples TRBV2 to TRBJ2-1; 8 positions agree with TRBD2. The CDR3 covers 14 residues. CDR1 is SNHLY, CDR2 FYNNEI, per germline. With 5 bases clipped from V and 10 bases from J, the junction kept 10 bases outside the gene matches. The CDR3 bases are TGTGCCAGCAGTCTAAGCGGGGGTCCCGGGGAGCAGTTCTTC. It codes for CASSLSGGPGEQFF.

This clonotype was detected ten times or more. In DNA, the CDR3 is TGTGCCAGCAGCTTGAATAGCGGGGGGAGCCGGGAGACCCAGTACTTC. This sequence encodes CASSLNSGGSRETQYF. This sequence joins TRBV7-9 and TRBJ2-5; 10 bases line up with TRBD2. This CDR3 spans 16 amino acids. V trimming: 3 bases; J trimming: 5 bases; junction bases outside the gene matches: 9. The germline V gene encodes CDR1 SEHNR and CDR2 FQNEAQ (reference sequence).

This clonotype occurred many times. The chain employs TRBV7-2 and TRBJ2-3; 8 nucleotides line up with TRBD2. Germline V gene sequence: CDR1 SGHTA, CDR2 FQGNSA. CDR3 length: 16 residues. J gave up 6 bases and V 5 bases, and 13 bases lay outside the gene matches. CDR3 in DNA: TGTGCCAGCAGCGCCCGGGGTAGCGGGGTCGCCGATACGCAGTATTTT. Its protein is CASSARGSGVADTQYF.

This clonotype was detected a few times. The rearrangement joins TRBV11-2 to TRBJ2-5; D unclear. The V gene lost 3 bases and the J gene lost 2 bases, with 10 bases spanning the gap. Per germline, CDR1 SGHAT and CDR2 FQNNGV. The CDR3 spans 14 residues. CDR3: CASSFFNQQETQYF. DNA of the CDR3: TGTGCCAGCAGCTTTTTTAATCAGCAAGAGACCCAGTACTTC.

The table lists this clonotype with many counts. This CDR3 is CASSYGTESYNEQFF. The CDR3 DNA reads TGCGCCAGCAGCTACGGGACGGAATCCTACAATGAGCAGTTCTTC. The rearrangement joins TRBV5-1 to TRBJ2-1; possibly TRBD1 or TRBD2 for D (5 bases each). V lost 3 bases and J lost 1, with 11 bases in between. The V gene's germline CDR1 is SGHRS and CDR2 YFSETQ. This CDR3 has 15 amino acids.

Regarding this clonotype: A much larger clone lies a single base off, so this may be a read error. This sequence joins TRBV6-2 or TRBV6-3 and TRBJ2-6, with a weak D call TRBD1 (5 bases). In germline, CDR1 is MNHEY, CDR2 SVGEGT. This CDR3 has 16 residues. V gave up 1 base and J gave up 0 bases, with 7 bases separating them. The CDR3 is CASSYWTISGANVLTF. CDR3 DNA: TGTGCCAGCAGTTACTGGACAATCTCTGGGGCCAACGTCCTGACTTTC.